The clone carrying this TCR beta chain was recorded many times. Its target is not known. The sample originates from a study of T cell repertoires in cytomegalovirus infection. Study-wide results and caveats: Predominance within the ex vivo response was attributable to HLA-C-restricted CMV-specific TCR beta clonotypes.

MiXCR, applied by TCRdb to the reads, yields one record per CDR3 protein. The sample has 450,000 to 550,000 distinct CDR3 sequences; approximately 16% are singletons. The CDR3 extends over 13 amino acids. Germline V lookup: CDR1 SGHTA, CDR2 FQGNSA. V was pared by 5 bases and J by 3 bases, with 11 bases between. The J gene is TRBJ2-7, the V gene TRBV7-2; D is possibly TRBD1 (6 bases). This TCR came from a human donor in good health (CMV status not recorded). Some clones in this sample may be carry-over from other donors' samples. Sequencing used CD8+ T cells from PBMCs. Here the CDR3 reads CASSRGTFYEQYF. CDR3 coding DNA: TGTGCCAGCAGCCGAGGGACATTCTACGAGCAGTACTTC.